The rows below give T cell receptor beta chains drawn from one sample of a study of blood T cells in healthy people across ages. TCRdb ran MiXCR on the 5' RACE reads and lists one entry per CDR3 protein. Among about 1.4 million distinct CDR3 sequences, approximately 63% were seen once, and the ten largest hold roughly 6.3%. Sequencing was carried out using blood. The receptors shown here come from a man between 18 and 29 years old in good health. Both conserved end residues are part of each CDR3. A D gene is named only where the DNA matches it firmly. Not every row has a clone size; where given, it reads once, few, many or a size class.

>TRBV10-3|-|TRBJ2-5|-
CAISAGGGSQETQYF
TGTGCCATCAGTGCGGGAGGGGGCTCACAAGAGACCCAGTACTTC
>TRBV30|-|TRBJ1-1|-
CAWKRIPTGAFF
TGTGCCTGGAAGAGGATCCCAACGGGAGCTTTCTTT
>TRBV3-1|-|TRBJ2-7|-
CASSQGDIYYEQYF
TGTGCCAGCAGCCAAGGGGACATTTATTACGAGCAGTACTTC
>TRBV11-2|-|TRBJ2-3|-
CASSQYIGASTDTQYF
TGTGCCAGCAGCCAATATATCGGCGCCAGCACAGATACGCAGTATTTT
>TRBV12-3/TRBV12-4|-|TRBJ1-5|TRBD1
CASSAGTGGRYSNQPQHF
TGTGCCAGCAGTGCGGGGACAGGCGGTCGGTATAGCAATCAGCCCCAGCATTTT
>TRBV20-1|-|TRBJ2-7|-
CSARDRLGLEQYF
TGCAGTGCTAGAGACAGGTTGGGCTTGGAGCAGTACTTC
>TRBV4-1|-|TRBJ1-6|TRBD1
CASSLLSRDRDNSPLHF
TGCGCCAGCAGCCTCTTATCCCGGGACAGGGATAATTCACCCCTCCACTTT
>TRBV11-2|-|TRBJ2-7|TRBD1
CASTRDRLYEQYF
TGTGCCAGCACTCGGGACAGATTGTACGAGCAGTACTTC
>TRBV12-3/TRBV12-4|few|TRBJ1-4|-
CASSLDTTNEKLFF
TGTGCCAGCAGTCTCGACACCACTAATGAAAAACTGTTTTTT
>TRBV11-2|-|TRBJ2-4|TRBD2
CASSPTSGGQNIQYF
TGTGCCAGCAGCCCGACTAGCGGGGGGCAAAACATTCAGTACTTC
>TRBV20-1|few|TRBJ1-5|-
CSASETGDQPQHF
TGCAGTGCTAGTGAAACAGGAGATCAGCCCCAGCATTTT
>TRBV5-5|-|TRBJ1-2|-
CASRPGRLGSYGYTF
TGTGCCAGCAGACCCGGAAGGCTTGGGAGCTATGGCTACACCTTC
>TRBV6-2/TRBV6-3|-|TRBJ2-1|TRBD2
CASGPSGRFDGKQFF
TGTGCCAGCGGACCGAGCGGGAGATTCGATGGGAAGCAGTTCTTC
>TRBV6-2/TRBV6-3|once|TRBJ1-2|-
CASRPKNYGYTF
TGTGCCAGCAGACCCAAGAACTATGGCTACACCTTC